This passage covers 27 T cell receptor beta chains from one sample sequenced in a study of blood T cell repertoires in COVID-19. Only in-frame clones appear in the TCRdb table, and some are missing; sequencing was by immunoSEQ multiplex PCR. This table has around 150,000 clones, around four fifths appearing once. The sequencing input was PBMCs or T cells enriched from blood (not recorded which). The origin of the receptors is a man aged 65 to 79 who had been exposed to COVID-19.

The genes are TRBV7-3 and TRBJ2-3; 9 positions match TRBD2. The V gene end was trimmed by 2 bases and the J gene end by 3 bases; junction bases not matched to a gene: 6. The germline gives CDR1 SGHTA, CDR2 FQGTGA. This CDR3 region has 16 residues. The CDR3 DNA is TGTGCCAGCAGCTTACTCGGTAGCGGGGGTACAGATACGCAGTATTTT. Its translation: CASSLLGSGGTDTQYF.

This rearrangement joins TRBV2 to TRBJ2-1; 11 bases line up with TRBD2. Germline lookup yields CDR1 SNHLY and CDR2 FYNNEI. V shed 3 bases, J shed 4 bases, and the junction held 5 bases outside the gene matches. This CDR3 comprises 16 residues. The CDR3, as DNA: TGTGCCAGCAGTGACTTGGGACTAGCGGTATACAATGAGCAGTTCTTC. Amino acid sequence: CASSDLGLAVYNEQFF.

The CDR3 region is CASGTAGYEQYF. In DNA form, the CDR3 reads TGTGCCAGCGGGACAGCCGGTTACGAGCAGTACTTC. This chain joins TRBV19 and TRBJ2-7; 7 nucleotides match TRBD1. After removal of 9 bases from V and 4 bases from J, the junction contained 6 bases not matched to a gene. Germline CDR1 reads LNHDA; CDR2 reads SQIVND (reference sequence). The CDR3 is made up of 12 amino acids.

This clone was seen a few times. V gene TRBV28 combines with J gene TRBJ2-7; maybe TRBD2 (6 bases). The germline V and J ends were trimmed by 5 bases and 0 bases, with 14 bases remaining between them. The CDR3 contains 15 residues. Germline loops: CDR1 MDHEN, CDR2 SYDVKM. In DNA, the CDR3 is TGTGCCAGCAGTGGGGTAGCGGTTAGCTCCTACGAGCAGTACTTC. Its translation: CASSGVAVSSYEQYF.

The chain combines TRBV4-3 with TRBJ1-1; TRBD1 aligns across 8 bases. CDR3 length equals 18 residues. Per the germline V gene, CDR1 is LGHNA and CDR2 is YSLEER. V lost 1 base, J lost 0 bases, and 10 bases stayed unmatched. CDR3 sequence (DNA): TGCGCCAGCAGCCAAGGGTCGTTCCAGGGGGCCATGAACACTGAAGCTTTCTTT. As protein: CASSQGSFQGAMNTEAFF.

The CDR3 loop is CASSQERRRSPLHF. CDR3 bases: TGCGCCAGCAGCCAAGAAAGACGGAGATCACCCCTCCACTTT. The genes are TRBV4-3 and TRBJ1-6; D is ambiguous. CDR3 length: 14 residues. CDR1 LGHNA and CDR2 YSLEER come from the germline V gene. V lost 0 bases, J lost 10 bases, and 10 bases lay in between.

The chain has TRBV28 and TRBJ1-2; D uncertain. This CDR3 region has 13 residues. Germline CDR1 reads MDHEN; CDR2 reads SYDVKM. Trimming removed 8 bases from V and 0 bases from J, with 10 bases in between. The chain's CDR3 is CASLPFSNYGYTF. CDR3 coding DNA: TGTGCCAGCCTCCCTTTCTCTAACTATGGCTACACCTTC.

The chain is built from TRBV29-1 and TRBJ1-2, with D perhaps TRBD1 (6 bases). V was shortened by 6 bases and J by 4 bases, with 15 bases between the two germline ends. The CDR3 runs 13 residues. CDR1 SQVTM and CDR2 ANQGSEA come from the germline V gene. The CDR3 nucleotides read TGCAGCGTGCGACAGGCAACCTTCTATGGCTACACCTTC. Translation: CSVRQATFYGYTF.

Written as DNA, the CDR3 is TGTGCCAGCAGCTTAGGCGTCTCTGGAAACACCATATATTTT. Amino acid sequence: CASSLGVSGNTIYF. J is TRBJ1-3 and V is TRBV11-2; D gene uncertain. Deletions cut 1 base from V and 0 bases from J, with 4 bases between. The CDR3 is made up of 14 amino acids. Germline CDR1 is SGHAT and CDR2 is FQNNGV.

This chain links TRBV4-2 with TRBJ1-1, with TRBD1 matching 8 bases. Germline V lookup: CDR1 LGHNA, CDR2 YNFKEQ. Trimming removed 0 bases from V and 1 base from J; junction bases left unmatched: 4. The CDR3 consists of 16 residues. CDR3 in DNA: TGTGCCAGCAGCCAAGACGGGGACAGGCCGAACACTGAAGCTTTCTTT. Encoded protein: CASSQDGDRPNTEAFF.

The DNA of the CDR3 is TGTGCCAGCAGCCAATTACTAGCGGGGATAACGCGAGGGGAGCAGTTCTTC. Its translation is CASSQLLAGITRGEQFF. The rearrangement joins TRBV11-3 to TRBJ2-1, with TRBD2 identical over 10 bases. V shed 5 bases and J 10 bases; nucleotides not matched to a gene: 17. CDR3 length equals 17 residues. CDR1 SGHNT and CDR2 YENEEA come from the germline V gene.

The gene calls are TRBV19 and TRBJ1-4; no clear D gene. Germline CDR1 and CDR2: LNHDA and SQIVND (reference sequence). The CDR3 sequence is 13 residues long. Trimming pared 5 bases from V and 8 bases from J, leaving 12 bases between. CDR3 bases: TGTGCCAGTAGTGGAGGTTTTGGAGAAAAACTGTTTTTT. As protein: CASSGGFGEKLFF. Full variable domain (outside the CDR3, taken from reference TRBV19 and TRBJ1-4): DGGITQSPKYLFRKEGQNVTLSCEQNLNHDAMYWYRQDPGQGLRLIYYSQIVNDFQKGDIAEGYSVSREKKESFPLTVTSAQKNPTAFYLCASSGGFGEKLFFGSGTQLSVL.

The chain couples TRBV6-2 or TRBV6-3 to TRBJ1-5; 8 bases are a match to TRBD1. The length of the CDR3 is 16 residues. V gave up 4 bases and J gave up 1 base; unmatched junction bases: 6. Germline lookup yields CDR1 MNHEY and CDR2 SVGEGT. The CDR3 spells CASSLDRVRSNQPQHF. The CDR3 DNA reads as TGTGCCAGCAGTTTGGACAGGGTCAGGAGCAATCAGCCCCAGCATTTT.

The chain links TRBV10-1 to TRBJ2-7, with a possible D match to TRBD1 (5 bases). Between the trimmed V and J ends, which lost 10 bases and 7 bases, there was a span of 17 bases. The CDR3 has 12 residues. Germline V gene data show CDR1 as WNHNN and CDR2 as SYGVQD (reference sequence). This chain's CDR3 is CAIPTGSWEQYF. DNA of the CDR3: TGCGCCATCCCAACAGGCTCCTGGGAGCAGTACTTC.

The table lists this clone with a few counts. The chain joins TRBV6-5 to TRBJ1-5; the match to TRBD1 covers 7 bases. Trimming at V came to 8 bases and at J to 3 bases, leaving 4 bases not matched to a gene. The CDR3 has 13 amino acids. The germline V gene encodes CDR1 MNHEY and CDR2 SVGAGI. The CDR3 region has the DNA TGTGCCAGCGGACAGGCCTTCAATCAGCCCCAGCATTTT. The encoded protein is CASGQAFNQPQHF.

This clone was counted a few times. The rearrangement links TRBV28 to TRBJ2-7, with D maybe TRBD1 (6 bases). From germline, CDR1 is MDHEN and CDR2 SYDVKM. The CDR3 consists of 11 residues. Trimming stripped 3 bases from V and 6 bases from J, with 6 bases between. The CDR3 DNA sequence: TGTGCCAGCAGTTTCAGGGGCGAGCAGTACTTC. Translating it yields CASSFRGEQYF.

The chain's CDR3 is CASSVRDTINYGYTF. CDR3 in DNA: TGTGCCAGTAGTGTCCGGGACACCATAAACTATGGCTACACCTTC. The rearrangement uses TRBV19 and TRBJ1-2; D is possibly TRBD1 (6 bases). The ends were cut back, 5 bases at V and 2 bases at J, with 15 bases in the middle. The CDR3 is 15 residues long. Germline CDR1 LNHDA, CDR2 SQIVND (reference sequence).

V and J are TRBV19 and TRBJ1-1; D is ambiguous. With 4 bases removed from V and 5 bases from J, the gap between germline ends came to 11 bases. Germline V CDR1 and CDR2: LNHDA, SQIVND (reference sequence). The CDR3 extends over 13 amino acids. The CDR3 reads CASSSHSKTEAFF. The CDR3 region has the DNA TGTGCCAGTAGTAGCCACAGCAAGACTGAAGCTTTCTTT.

CDR3 sequence (DNA): TGTGCCAGCAGTCGGTCGGGACAGAGCAATCAGCCCCAGCATTTT. Encoded protein: CASSRSGQSNQPQHF. This rearrangement joins TRBV6-5 to TRBJ1-5; 7 bases line up with TRBD1. V shed 5 bases and J 1 base; nucleotides not matched to a gene: 5. The CDR3 is 15 amino acids. Per the germline V gene, CDR1 is MNHEY and CDR2 is SVGAGI.

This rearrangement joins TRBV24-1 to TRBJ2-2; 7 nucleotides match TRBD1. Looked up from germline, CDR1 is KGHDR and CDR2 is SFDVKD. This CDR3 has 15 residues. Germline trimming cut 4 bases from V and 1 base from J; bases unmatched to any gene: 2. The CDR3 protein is CATSDRTGNTGELFF. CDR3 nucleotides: TGTGCCACCAGTGACCGGACAGGGAACACCGGGGAGCTGTTTTTT.

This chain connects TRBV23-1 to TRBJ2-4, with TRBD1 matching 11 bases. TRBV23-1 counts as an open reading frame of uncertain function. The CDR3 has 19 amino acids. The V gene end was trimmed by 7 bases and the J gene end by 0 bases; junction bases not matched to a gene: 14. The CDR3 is CASTPGQGGTWIAKNIQYF. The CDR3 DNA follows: TGCGCCAGCACTCCGGGACAGGGGGGTACGTGGATAGCCAAAAACATTCAGTACTTC.

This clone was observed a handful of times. CDR3 bases: TGTGCCAGCAGTAGGACAGGGGAACCCTCTGGAAACACCATATATTTT. Translating it yields CASSRTGEPSGNTIYF. The chain combines TRBV2 with TRBJ1-3, with 9 positions matching TRBD1. CDR1 is SNHLY and CDR2 is FYNNEI in the germline V gene. CDR3 length equals 16 residues. J was trimmed by 0 bases and V by 5 bases; bases with no gene match: 5.

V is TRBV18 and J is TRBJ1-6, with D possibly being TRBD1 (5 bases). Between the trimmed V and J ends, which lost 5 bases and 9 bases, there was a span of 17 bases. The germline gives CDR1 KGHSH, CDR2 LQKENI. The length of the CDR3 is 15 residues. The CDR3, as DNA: TGTGCCAGCTCAGAAAGGCCTAACAGGTCTTCACCCCTCCACTTT. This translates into CASSERPNRSSPLHF.

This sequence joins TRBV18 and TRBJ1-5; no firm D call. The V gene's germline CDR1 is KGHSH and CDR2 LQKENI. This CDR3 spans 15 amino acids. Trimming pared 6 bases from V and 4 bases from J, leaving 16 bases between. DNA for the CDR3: TGTGCCAGCTCCCCTGGCGGGCTTTCGAATCAGCCCCAGCATTTT. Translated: CASSPGGLSNQPQHF.

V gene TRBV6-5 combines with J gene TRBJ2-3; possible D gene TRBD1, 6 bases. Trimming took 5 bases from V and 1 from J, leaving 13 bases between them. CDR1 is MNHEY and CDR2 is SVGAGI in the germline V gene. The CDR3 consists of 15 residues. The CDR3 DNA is TGTGCCAGCAGTATACAGGGTAGGGGCACAGATACGCAGTATTTT. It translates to CASSIQGRGTDTQYF.

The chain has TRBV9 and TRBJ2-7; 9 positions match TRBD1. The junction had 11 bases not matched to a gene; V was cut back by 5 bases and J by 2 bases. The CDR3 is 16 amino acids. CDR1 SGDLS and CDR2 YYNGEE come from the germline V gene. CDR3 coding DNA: TGTGCCAGCAGTCGGACCACAGGGGGCGACCCCTACGAGCAGTACTTC. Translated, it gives CASSRTTGGDPYEQYF.

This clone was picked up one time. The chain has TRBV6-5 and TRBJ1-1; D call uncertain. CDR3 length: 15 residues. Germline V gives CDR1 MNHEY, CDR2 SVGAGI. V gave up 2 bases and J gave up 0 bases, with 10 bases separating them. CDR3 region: CASSYEGGMNTEAFF. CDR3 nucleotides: TGTGCCAGCAGTTACGAAGGAGGGATGAACACTGAAGCTTTCTTT.